The 30 T cell receptor beta chains given below trace back to one sample, sequenced in a study of response to subunit inactivated influenza vaccine. Using its own MiXCR run on the RT-PCR reads, TCRdb lists one record per CDR3 protein. The sample contains 500,000 to 600,000 distinct CDR3 sequences, approximately 16% of which appear only once. This sample comprised CD4+ T cells sorted from PBMCs, obtained roughly 24 months after vaccination. The origin of the receptors is a man aged 50 to 69 who received an inactivated influenza vaccine.

The table lists this clonotype with a few counts. This sequence joins TRBV24-1 and TRBJ1-5, with D tentatively TRBD1 (6 bases). Germline lookup yields CDR1 KGHDR and CDR2 SFDVKD. CDR3 length equals 14 residues. Trimming removed 5 bases from V and 1 base from J, with 8 bases in between. DNA for the CDR3: TGTGCCACCAGTGTTGGGGGCAGCAATCAGCCCCAGCATTTT. Translation: CATSVGGSNQPQHF.

The chain uses TRBV6-2 or TRBV6-3 and TRBJ2-3; maybe TRBD2 (6 bases). Germline V gene sequence: CDR1 MNHEY, CDR2 SVGEGT. V was pared by 3 bases and J by 10 bases, with 11 bases between. This CDR3 contains 12 residues. The CDR3 DNA follows: TGTGCCAGCAGTTATCAGCGGGTTCCGCAGTATTTT. Its protein product is CASSYQRVPQYF.

The chain has TRBV9 and TRBJ2-3; a weak D match, TRBD2 (6 bases). The CDR3 is 16 amino acids. Germline V gene lookup returns CDR1 SGDLS and CDR2 YYNGEE. V was cut by 3 bases and J by 4 bases, with 18 bases left in between. CDR3 DNA sequence: TGTGCCAGCAGCGCCACGACTAGGTATATCGCAGATACGCAGTATTTT. It encodes CASSATTRYIADTQYF.

This clonotype has at least ten counts. This sequence joins TRBV9 and TRBJ1-4, with D unclear. The V end lost 0 bases, the J end lost 1 base, and 1 base lay between the germline ends. This CDR3 is 13 amino acids long. Germline-derived CDR1 and CDR2 are SGDLS and YYNGEE. As DNA, the CDR3 is TGTGCCAGCAGCGTAGGAACTAATGAAAAACTGTTTTTT. Residues: CASSVGTNEKLFF.

Only a few counts were recorded for this clonotype. The chain employs TRBV14 and TRBJ2-3; tentative D call: TRBD2 (5 bases). Trimming shortened V by 0 bases and J by 4 bases, and 11 bases separated the two germline ends. The CDR3 covers 15 residues. The germline CDR1 and CDR2 sequences are SGHDN and FVKESK. Here the CDR3 reads CASSQDRVRADTQYF. The CDR3 bases are TGTGCCAGCAGCCAAGATCGGGTGCGGGCAGATACGCAGTATTTT.

The chain recombines TRBV12-3 or TRBV12-4 with TRBJ1-1, with D unresolved. CDR3 length: 10 amino acids. Between the trimmed V and J ends, which lost 8 bases and 9 bases, there was a span of 10 bases. The CDR3 is CASGSPQAFF. The CDR3 DNA is TGTGCCAGCGGGAGCCCCCAAGCTTTCTTT.

This clonotype showed up just a few times. This chain links TRBV20-1 with TRBJ2-3; 10 nucleotides align to TRBD2. Germline values: CDR1 DFQATT, CDR2 SNEGSKA (reference sequence). The V gene end was trimmed by 6 bases and the J gene end by 3 bases; junction bases not matched to a gene: 12. The CDR3 length is 16 residues. The CDR3 reads CSANQLAGFSTDTQYF. The CDR3 DNA follows: TGCAGTGCAAACCAACTAGCGGGATTTTCGACAGATACGCAGTATTTT.

The V and J genes are TRBV12-3 or TRBV12-4 and TRBJ2-7; weak D call: TRBD1 (6 bases). The V end was cut by 6 bases, the J end by 11 bases, with 17 bases between. CDR3 size: 12 residues. The CDR3 loop reads CASSPGQFAEYF. The CDR3 nucleotides are TGTGCCAGCAGCCCCGGACAGTTTGCAGAGTACTTC.

This clonotype has more than one count but fewer than ten. The genes are TRBV20-1 and TRBJ2-5; 10 positions match TRBD1. The trim removed 5 bases at V and 6 bases at J, leaving 12 bases unmatched. There are 15 residues in the CDR3. The germline V gene has CDR1 DFQATT and CDR2 SNEGSKA (reference sequence). CDR3 in DNA: TGCAGTGCTCTCGTGGGGGACAGGGGATGGCAGACCCAGTACTTC. The encoded protein is CSALVGDRGWQTQYF.

In this sample, this clonotype turned up many times. The rearrangement uses TRBV9 and TRBJ2-3; D not resolved. Germline lookup yields CDR1 SGDLS and CDR2 YYNGEE. Trimming took off 2 bases at V and 2 bases at J, with 12 bases between the two ends. The CDR3 loop spans 15 amino acids. The DNA for the CDR3 is TGTGCCAGCAGCGTGGGCGTGGGGATCACAGATACGCAGTATTTT. Its protein is CASSVGVGITDTQYF.

The chain has TRBV5-1 and TRBJ2-1; 11 bases line up with TRBD2. The trim removed 4 bases at V and 4 bases at J, leaving 10 bases unmatched. Germline CDR1 is SGHRS and CDR2 is YFSETQ. CDR3 length: 17 amino acids. CDR3 protein: CASSTGTSGNGYNEQFF. The DNA of the CDR3 is TGCGCCAGCAGCACAGGGACTAGCGGAAACGGTTACAATGAGCAGTTCTTC.

This chain connects TRBV5-1 to TRBJ2-5; 7 nucleotides agree with TRBD1. Germline V gene data show CDR1 as SGHRS and CDR2 as YFSETQ. V trimming: 4 bases; J trimming: 5 bases; junction bases outside the gene matches: 8. CDR3 size: 14 residues. This CDR3 reads CASSVTGPAETQYF. CDR3 coding DNA: TGCGCCAGCAGCGTGACAGGGCCTGCGGAGACCCAGTACTTC.

The V gene is TRBV24-1, the J gene TRBJ2-1, with 7 bases aligning to TRBD2. Trimming at V came to 7 bases and at J to 5 bases, leaving 10 bases not matched to a gene. Per germline, CDR1 KGHDR and CDR2 SFDVKD. The CDR3 totals 15 residues. The CDR3, as DNA: TGTGCCACCAGCATAACCGGGACTACCAACAATGAGCAGTTCTTC. As protein: CATSITGTTNNEQFF.

The chain joins TRBV28 to TRBJ2-7; D gene uncertain. Germline V lookup: CDR1 MDHEN, CDR2 SYDVKM. The ends were cut back, 4 bases at V and 7 bases at J, with 11 bases in the middle. CDR3 size: 12 residues. The CDR3 sequence is CASSSGPLEQYF. CDR3 in DNA: TGTGCCAGCAGTTCGGGTCCTTTAGAGCAGTACTTC.

The rearrangement links TRBV2 to TRBJ2-7, with D tentatively TRBD1 (5 bases). The germline gives CDR1 SNHLY, CDR2 FYNNEI. CDR3 size: 14 residues. With 6 bases removed from V and 4 bases from J, the gap between germline ends came to 16 bases. CDR3 in amino acids: CASRGHGKLYEQYF. DNA of the CDR3: TGTGCCAGCAGAGGACATGGAAAATTATACGAGCAGTACTTC.

This clonotype was detected only a few times. The chain employs TRBV4-1 and TRBJ2-1; D is uncertain. The V end was cut by 2 bases, the J end by 0 bases, with 11 bases between. The CDR3 length is 16 residues. The germline gives CDR1 MGHRA, CDR2 YSYEKL. The CDR3 loop reads CASSQLLPPSYNEQFF. DNA for the CDR3: TGCGCCAGCAGCCAACTTCTTCCCCCCTCCTACAATGAGCAGTTCTTC.

This clonotype was seen a handful of times. The rearrangement links TRBV4-3 to TRBJ2-2, with 10 bases that match TRBD2. CDR3 length: 20 amino acids. The trim removed 0 bases at V and 1 base at J, leaving 11 bases unmatched. Germline V gives CDR1 LGHNA, CDR2 YSLEER. The CDR3 here is CASSQDPRRASGRNTGELFF. The CDR3 DNA sequence: TGCGCCAGCAGCCAAGATCCACGTAGGGCTAGCGGGAGGAACACCGGGGAGCTGTTTTTT.

V and J are TRBV7-2 and TRBJ2-6; perhaps TRBD1 as D (5 bases). Per the germline V gene, CDR1 is SGHTA and CDR2 is FQGNSA. The CDR3 totals 14 residues. Trimming removed 1 base from V and 10 bases from J, with 11 bases in between. CDR3 nucleotides: TGTGCCAGCAGCTTAGATGTCAAGGGGAACGTCCTGACTTTC. It yields the protein CASSLDVKGNVLTF.

The sample holds many counts of this clonotype. The chain uses TRBV5-5 and TRBJ1-1; perhaps TRBD1 as D (6 bases). V was cut by 4 bases and J by 3 bases, with 13 bases left in between. In germline, CDR1 is SGHKS, CDR2 YYEKEE (reference sequence). This CDR3 contains 14 residues. The CDR3 here is CASSRDTRYTEAFF. The CDR3 DNA is TGTGCCAGCAGCAGGGACACTAGGTACACTGAAGCTTTCTTT. Using reference TRBV5-5 and TRBJ1-1 for the parts outside the CDR3, the full variable domain is DAGVTQSPTHLIKTRGQQVTLRCSPISGHKSVSWYQQVLGQGPQFIFQYYEKEERGRGNFPDRFSARQFPNYSSELNVNALLLGDSALYLCASSRDTRYTEAFFGQGTRLTVV.

This chain joins TRBV9 and TRBJ2-3; D gene ambiguous. CDR1 SGDLS and CDR2 YYNGEE come from the germline V gene. V was clipped by 1 base and J by 4 bases, with 13 bases between them. There are 15 residues in the CDR3. CDR3: CASSVNWMGSDTQYF. In DNA, the CDR3 is TGTGCCAGCAGCGTAAATTGGATGGGATCAGATACGCAGTATTTT.

The chain has TRBV29-1 and TRBJ1-1, with TRBD1 as a possible D gene (6 bases). CDR1 is SQVTM and CDR2 is ANQGSEA in the germline V gene. The CDR3 length is 12 residues. Trimming removed 6 bases from V and 3 bases from J, with 11 bases in between. The CDR3 DNA reads TGCAGCGTCCGGGGGGCGGACACTGAAGCTTTCTTT. Translation: CSVRGADTEAFF.

The table lists this clonotype with a few counts. At one end the junction does not follow the germline gene, possibly because of a read error. V usage is TRBV20-1 and J usage is TRBJ1-6; D is unresolved. The germline CDR1 and CDR2 sequences are DFQATT and SNEGSKA (reference sequence). The CDR3 consists of 15 residues. The CDR3 sequence: CSARLGSSYNSPLHF. The CDR3 region has the DNA TGCAGTGCTAGACTAGGCAGTAGTTATAATTCTCCCCTCCACTTT.

The chain recombines TRBV20-1 with TRBJ2-3, with D perhaps TRBD2 (5 bases). V shed 7 bases and J shed 6 bases, with 14 bases lying between them. CDR1 is DFQATT and CDR2 is SNEGSKA in the germline V gene (reference sequence). CDR3 length: 12 residues. The CDR3 DNA follows: TGCAGTGTATCAGCTAGCTGGGATACGCAGTATTTT. Translated, it gives CSVSASWDTQYF.

The chain employs TRBV15 and TRBJ2-2; D gene ambiguous. The ends were cut back, 2 bases at V and 7 bases at J, with 14 bases in the middle. The CDR3 loop spans 15 amino acids. The germline V gene encodes CDR1 LNHNV and CDR2 YYDKDF (reference sequence). This CDR3 reads CATSRQAAKVGELFF. DNA of the CDR3: TGTGCCACCAGCAGACAGGCAGCGAAGGTCGGGGAGCTGTTTTTT.

This clonotype was seen a handful of times. CDR3 bases: TGTGCCAGCAGTCCACTCAGGGGGCCCGACTCTGGGGCCAACGTCCTGACTTTC. Its protein is CASSPLRGPDSGANVLTF. The genes are TRBV12-3 or TRBV12-4 and TRBJ2-6; TRBD1 matches at 8 bases. This CDR3 is built from 18 residues. The V gene end was trimmed by 5 bases and the J gene end by 0 bases; junction bases not matched to a gene: 9.

This sequence joins TRBV7-2 and TRBJ2-1, with 7 positions matching TRBD2. J gave up 3 bases and V 5 bases, and 7 bases lay outside the gene matches. The CDR3 length is 15 residues. The germline gives CDR1 SGHTA, CDR2 FQGNSA. The CDR3 DNA is TGTGCCAGCAGCCCCTGGGGGGGGGTCTACAATGAGCAGTTCTTC. It is translated as CASSPWGGVYNEQFF. The variable domain in full, with the rest retrieved from reference TRBV7-2 and TRBJ2-1, is GAGVSQSPSNKVTEKGKDVELRCDPISGHTALYWYRQSLGQGLEFLIYFQGNSAPDKSGLPSDRFSAERTGGSVSTLTIQRTQQEDSAVYLCASSPWGGVYNEQFFGPGTRLTVL.

There are a few counts of this clonotype. The rearrangement joins TRBV20-1 to TRBJ2-3; a weak D match, TRBD2 (6 bases). The ends were cut back, 3 bases at V and 0 bases at J, with 13 bases in the middle. The CDR3 is 15 residues long. The germline CDR1 and CDR2 sequences are DFQATT and SNEGSKA (reference sequence). CDR3 sequence: CSASRRVASTDTQYF. The CDR3 DNA sequence: TGCAGTGCTAGTCGGAGGGTAGCGAGCACAGATACGCAGTATTTT.

This clonotype turned up a few times. The genes are TRBV20-1 and TRBJ1-1; D gene uncertain. V was pared by 2 bases and J by 0 bases, with 13 bases between. The CDR3 is 15 amino acids. Germline V gives CDR1 DFQATT, CDR2 SNEGSKA (reference sequence). In nucleotides, the CDR3 is TGCAGTGCTAGATTAGGAGGCAGCATGAACACTGAAGCTTTCTTT. Protein product: CSARLGGSMNTEAFF.

V gene TRBV12-3 or TRBV12-4 combines with J gene TRBJ2-1; perhaps TRBD2 as D (5 bases). This CDR3 is 14 amino acids long. Trimming took off 5 bases at V and 7 bases at J, with 15 bases between the two ends. The CDR3 region is CASSTEGRWNEQFF. DNA for the CDR3: TGTGCCAGCAGTACCGAGGGTAGGTGGAATGAGCAGTTCTTC.

The chain couples TRBV12-3 or TRBV12-4 to TRBJ1-6, with D unresolved. The CDR3 runs 14 residues. The ends were cut back, 6 bases at V and 8 bases at J, with 14 bases in the middle. The CDR3, as DNA: TGTGCCAGCAGGGCTACTACTAGGGATTCACCCCTCCACTTT. Residues: CASRATTRDSPLHF.